Shown below are 6 T cell receptor beta chains from a single sample sequenced in a study of T cells after yellow fever vaccination. Via MiXCR, TCRdb re-called the 5' RACE reads, giving one row per CDR3 protein. The sample contains some 340,000 distinct CDR3 sequences, roughly 4% of which appear only once. The sequenced sample was PBMCs, obtained 5 days after the yellow fever booster vaccination. These TCRs come from a man between 18 and 29 years old who received the YFV17D yellow fever vaccine.

This clonotype has just a few counts. This chain joins TRBV9 and TRBJ2-5; D gene unclear. With 3 bases removed from V and 5 bases from J, the gap between germline ends came to 8 bases. This CDR3 spans 12 amino acids. Per germline, CDR1 SGDLS and CDR2 YYNGEE. CDR3 bases: TGTGCCAGCAGCGCAGAACCGGAGACCCAGTACTTC. Translating it yields CASSAEPETQYF.

This clonotype was observed a few times. The chain uses TRBV12-3 or TRBV12-4 and TRBJ2-7; D remains ambiguous. V lost 6 bases and J 2 bases, leaving 17 bases between the germline ends. The CDR3 is 15 amino acids. The chain's CDR3 is CASSRYSPRAYEQYV. Written as DNA, the CDR3 is TGTGCCAGCAGCCGCTATAGCCCCCGAGCCTACGAGCAGTACGTC.

The chain employs TRBV21-1 and TRBJ1-2. TRBV21-1 is shown as a pseudogene. This CDR3 is built from 14 residues. The CDR3 bases are TGTGCCAGCAGCAACAACGGCGGCAATACAGGCTACACCTTC. Translating gives CASSNNGGNTGYTF.

The sample holds a few counts of this clonotype. The chain couples TRBV9 to TRBJ1-1; D ambiguous. V shed 3 bases and J shed 6 bases, with 12 bases lying between them. The CDR3 runs 13 residues. The germline V gene has CDR1 SGDLS and CDR2 YYNGEE. The CDR3 nucleotides are TGTGCCAGCAGCGGGGAGGTGGGGTCTGAAGCTTTCTTT. Its translation is CASSGEVGSEAFF.

This clonotype was seen more than once but under ten times. This rearrangement joins TRBV3-1 to TRBJ2-5; D is perhaps TRBD1 or TRBD2 (5 bases each). The V end was cut by 0 bases, the J end by 1 base, with 15 bases between. This CDR3 comprises 17 residues. CDR1 LGHDT and CDR2 YNNKEL come from the germline V gene (reference sequence). The CDR3 bases are TGTGCCAGCAGCCAAGAAAGCGGCAGGGTAATCCAAGAGACCCAGTACTTC. The encoded protein is CASSQESGRVIQETQYF.

In its sample, this clonotype was seen a few times. The chain couples TRBV5-1 to TRBJ2-7; D gene uncertain. Per germline, CDR1 SGHRS and CDR2 YFSETQ. The CDR3 totals 14 residues. V was clipped by 0 bases and J by 0 bases, with 7 bases between them. DNA for the CDR3: TGCGCCAGCAGCTTGGAAACATCCTCCTACGAGCAGTACTTC. It encodes CASSLETSSYEQYF.